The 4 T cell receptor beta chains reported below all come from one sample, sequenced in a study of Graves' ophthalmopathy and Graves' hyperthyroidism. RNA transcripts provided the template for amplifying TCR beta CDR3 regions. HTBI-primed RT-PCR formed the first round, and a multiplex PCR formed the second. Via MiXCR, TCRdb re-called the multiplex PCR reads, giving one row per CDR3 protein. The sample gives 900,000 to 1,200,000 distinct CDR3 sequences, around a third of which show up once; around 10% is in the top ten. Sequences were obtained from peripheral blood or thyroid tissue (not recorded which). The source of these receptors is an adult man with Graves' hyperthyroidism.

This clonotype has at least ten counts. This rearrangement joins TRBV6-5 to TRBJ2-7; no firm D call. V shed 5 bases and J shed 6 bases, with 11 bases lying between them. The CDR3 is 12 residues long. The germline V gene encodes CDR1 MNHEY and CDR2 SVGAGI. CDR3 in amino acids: CASSPGGPEQYF. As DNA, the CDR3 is TGTGCCAGCAGTCCGGGCGGCCCCGAGCAGTACTTC.

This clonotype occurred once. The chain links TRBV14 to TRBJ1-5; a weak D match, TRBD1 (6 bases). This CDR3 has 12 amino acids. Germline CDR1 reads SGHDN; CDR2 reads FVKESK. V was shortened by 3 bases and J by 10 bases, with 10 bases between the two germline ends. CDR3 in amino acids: CASSQEQGPQHF. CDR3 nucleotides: TGTGCCAGCAGCCAGGAACAGGGTCCCCAGCATTTT. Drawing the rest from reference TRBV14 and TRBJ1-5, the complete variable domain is EAGVTQFPSHSVIEKGQTVTLRCDPISGHDNLYWYRRVMGKEIKFLLHFVKESKQDESGMPNNRFLAERTGGTYSTLKVQPAELEDSGVYFCASSQEQGPQHFGDGTRLSIL.

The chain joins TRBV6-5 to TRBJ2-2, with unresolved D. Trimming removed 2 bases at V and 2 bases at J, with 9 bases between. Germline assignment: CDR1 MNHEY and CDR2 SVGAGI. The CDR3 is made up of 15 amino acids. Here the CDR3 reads CASSYGQVNTGELFF. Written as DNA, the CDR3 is TGTGCCAGCAGTTACGGCCAGGTTAACACCGGGGAGCTGTTTTTT.

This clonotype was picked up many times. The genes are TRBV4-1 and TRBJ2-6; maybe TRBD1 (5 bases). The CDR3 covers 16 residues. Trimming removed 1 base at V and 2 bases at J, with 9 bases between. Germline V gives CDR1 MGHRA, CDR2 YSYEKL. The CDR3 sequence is CASSQARAPGANVLTF. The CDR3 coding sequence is TGCGCCAGCAGCCAAGCCAGGGCACCTGGGGCCAACGTCCTGACTTTC.